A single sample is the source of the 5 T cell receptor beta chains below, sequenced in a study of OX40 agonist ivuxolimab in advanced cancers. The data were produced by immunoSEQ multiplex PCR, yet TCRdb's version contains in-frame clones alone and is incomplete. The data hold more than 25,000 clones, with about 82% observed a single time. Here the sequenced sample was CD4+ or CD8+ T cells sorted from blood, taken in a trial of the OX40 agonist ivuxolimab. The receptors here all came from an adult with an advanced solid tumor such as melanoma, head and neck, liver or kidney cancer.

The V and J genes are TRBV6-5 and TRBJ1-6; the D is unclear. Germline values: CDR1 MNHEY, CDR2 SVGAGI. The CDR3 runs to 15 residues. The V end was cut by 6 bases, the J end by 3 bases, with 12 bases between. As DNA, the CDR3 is TGTGCCAGCAGCCCCGACATCCTCTATAATTCACCCCTCCACTTT. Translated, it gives CASSPDILYNSPLHF.

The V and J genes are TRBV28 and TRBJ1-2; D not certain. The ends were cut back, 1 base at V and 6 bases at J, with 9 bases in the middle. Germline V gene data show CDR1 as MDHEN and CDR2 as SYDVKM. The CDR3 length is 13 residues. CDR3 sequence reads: CASSLLEADGYTF. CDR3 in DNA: TGTGCCAGCAGTTTATTAGAGGCGGATGGCTACACCTTC.

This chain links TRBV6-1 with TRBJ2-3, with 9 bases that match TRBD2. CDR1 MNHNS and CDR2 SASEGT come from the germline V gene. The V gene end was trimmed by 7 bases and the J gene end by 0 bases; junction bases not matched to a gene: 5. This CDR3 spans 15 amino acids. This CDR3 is CASTSGTLSTDTQYF. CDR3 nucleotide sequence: TGTGCCAGCACTAGCGGGACTCTTAGCACAGATACGCAGTATTTT.

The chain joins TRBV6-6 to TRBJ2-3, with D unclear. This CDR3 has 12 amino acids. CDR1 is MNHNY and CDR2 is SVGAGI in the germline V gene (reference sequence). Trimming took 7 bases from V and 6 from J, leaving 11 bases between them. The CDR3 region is CASTQRRDTQYF. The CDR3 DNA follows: TGTGCCAGCACCCAGAGGCGGGATACGCAGTATTTT.

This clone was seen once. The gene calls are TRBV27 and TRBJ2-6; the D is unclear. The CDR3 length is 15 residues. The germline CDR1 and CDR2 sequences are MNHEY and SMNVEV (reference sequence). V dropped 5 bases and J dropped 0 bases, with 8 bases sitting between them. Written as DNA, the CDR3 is TGTGCCAGCAGTCTTAGGGACTCTGGGGCCAACGTCCTGACTTTC. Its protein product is CASSLRDSGANVLTF.